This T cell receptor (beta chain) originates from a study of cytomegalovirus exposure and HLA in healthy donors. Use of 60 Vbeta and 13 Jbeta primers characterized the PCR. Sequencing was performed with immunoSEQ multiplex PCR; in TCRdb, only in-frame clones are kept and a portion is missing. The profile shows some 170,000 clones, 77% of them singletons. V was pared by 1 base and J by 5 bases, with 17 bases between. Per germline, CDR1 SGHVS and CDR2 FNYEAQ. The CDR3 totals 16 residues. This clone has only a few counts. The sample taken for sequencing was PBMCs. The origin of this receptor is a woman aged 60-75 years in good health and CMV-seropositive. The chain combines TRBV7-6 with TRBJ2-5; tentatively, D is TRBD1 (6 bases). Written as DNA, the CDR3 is TGTGCCAGCAGCTTAGGGTCTAGGGGGAGCAGGGAGACCCAGTACTTC. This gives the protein CASSLGSRGSRETQYF.